What follows describes a single T cell receptor (beta chain). Its specificity is unknown. This sample was included in a study of beta chain features in type 1 diabetes. Broader study findings: In all four CD4+ subsets, TCRB CDR3 length was significantly, moderately reduced in type 1 diabetes.

All of the isolated RNA was reverse transcribed, so expressed TCRB transcripts were sequenced. Using immunoSEQ multiplex PCR, the repertoire was profiled, and TCRdb retains in-frame clones only, with some absent. The table includes over 120,000 clones, approximately 13% detected once. The receptor's source is a young man with type 1 diabetes. Sequences were obtained from central memory CD4+ T cells from blood.

CDR3 region: CASSVGTGTQPQHF. The CDR3 nucleotides read TGTGCCAGCAGCGTAGGGACAGGAACTCAGCCCCAGCATTTT. This chain joins TRBV9 and TRBJ1-5, with 7 bases that match TRBD1. CDR1 is SGDLS, CDR2 YYNGEE, per germline. CDR3 size: 14 residues. With 0 bases clipped from V and 6 bases from J, the junction kept 3 bases outside the gene matches.